One and the same sample provided the 14 T cell receptor beta chains below, sequenced in a study of T cells in narcolepsy. Only in-frame clones appear in the TCRdb table, and some are missing; sequencing was by immunoSEQ multiplex PCR. The sample records 30,000 to 40,000 clones, over 65% being singletons. The sample consisted of memory (CD45RA-) CD4+ T cells from blood. Source of these receptors: a human donor in good health.

The chain links TRBV9 to TRBJ1-3; D gene ambiguous. V dropped 0 bases and J dropped 3 bases, with 1 base sitting between them. This CDR3 has 12 amino acids. Germline-derived CDR1 and CDR2 are SGDLS and YYNGEE. The CDR3 DNA reads as TGTGCCAGCAGCGTAGATGGAAACACCATATATTTT. Translating it yields CASSVDGNTIYF.

The rearrangement links TRBV5-1 to TRBJ2-6; 14 bases line up with TRBD2. The CDR3 sequence is 18 residues long. Germline V gene lookup returns CDR1 SGHRS and CDR2 YFSETQ. Trimming took 4 bases from V and 4 from J; bases not matched to a gene: 7. The CDR3 loop is CASSAGLAGAAGANVLTF. The CDR3 DNA follows: TGCGCCAGCAGCGCGGGACTAGCGGGAGCGGCAGGGGCCAACGTCCTGACTTTC.

The rearrangement joins TRBV30 to TRBJ1-6; 9 bases align to TRBD1. The CDR3 is made up of 14 amino acids. Germline CDR1 GTSNPN, CDR2 SVGIG (reference sequence). Trimming took 3 bases from V and 10 from J; bases not matched to a gene: 7. CDR3 region: CAWSGTGTGSPLHF. The CDR3 DNA is TGTGCCTGGAGCGGGACAGGGACTGGATCACCCCTCCACTTT.

About this clone: Other DNA sequences in the same sample also yield this CDR3. The chain couples TRBV6-5 to TRBJ1-1; D gene unclear. The length of the CDR3 is 13 residues. V lost 2 bases and J 1 base, leaving 5 bases between the germline ends. Germline CDR1 and CDR2: MNHEY and SVGAGI. CDR3 sequence (DNA): TGTGCCAGCAGTTACGAGGGGAACACTGAAGCTTTCTTT. Translated, it gives CASSYEGNTEAFF.

To note about this clone: The junction differs from germline at one of its ends, possibly a read error. The gene calls are TRBV7-7 and TRBJ2-2; TRBD1 matches 8 bases. Germline V gives CDR1 SSHAT, CDR2 FNYEAQ (reference sequence). This CDR3 is 15 amino acids long. The CDR3 here is CASSKTGGNTGELFF. For the CDR3, the DNA is TGTGCTAGCAGCAAAACAGGGGGGAACACCGGGGAGCTGTTTTTT.

The genes are TRBV9 and TRBJ2-2; maybe TRBD1 (6 bases). The CDR3 is made up of 15 amino acids. Germline V gene lookup returns CDR1 SGDLS and CDR2 YYNGEE. Trimming took 0 bases from V and 7 from J, leaving 13 bases between them. The CDR3 sequence: CASSVGRGEGGELFF. Here the CDR3 DNA reads TGTGCCAGCAGCGTAGGCAGGGGAGAGGGCGGGGAGCTGTTTTTT.

V gene TRBV6-1 combines with J gene TRBJ1-5, with D possibly being TRBD1 (5 bases). Germline CDR1 is MNHNS and CDR2 is SASEGT. The CDR3 consists of 15 residues. V dropped 5 bases and J dropped 2 bases, with 13 bases sitting between them. CDR3 nucleotide sequence: TGTGCCAGCAGTCCTTTGGGCAGGGGCAATCAGCCCCAGCATTTT. It specifies CASSPLGRGNQPQHF.

The V call is TRBV5-6, the J call TRBJ1-2; D is perhaps TRBD1 (5 bases). There are 16 residues in the CDR3. Trimming removed 0 bases at V and 2 bases at J, with 14 bases between. Germline values: CDR1 SGHDT, CDR2 YYEEEE. The CDR3 sequence: CASSLGGRDKNYGYTF. The CDR3, as DNA: TGTGCCAGCAGCTTGGGTGGCAGGGATAAGAACTATGGCTACACCTTC.

V usage is TRBV29-1 and J usage is TRBJ2-5, with D possibly matching TRBD2 (7 bases). This CDR3 spans 14 amino acids. Per the germline V gene, CDR1 is SQVTM and CDR2 is ANQGSEA. The V end was cut by 4 bases, the J end by 4 bases, with 16 bases between. CDR3 bases: TGCAGCGTTGTAGGGGGGGCGGCAGCAGAGACCCAGTACTTC. This encodes CSVVGGAAAETQYF.

The genes are TRBV6-1 and TRBJ1-2; weak D call: TRBD1 (5 bases). Looked up from germline, CDR1 is MNHNS and CDR2 is SASEGT. V shed 2 bases and J shed 4 bases, with 14 bases lying between them. The length of the CDR3 is 15 residues. The CDR3 DNA is TGTGCCAGCAGTGAATTTCTAGGGGAGTTCTATGGCTACACCTTC. Protein product: CASSEFLGEFYGYTF.

The V gene is TRBV9, the J gene TRBJ2-1; TRBD2 matches 9 bases. In germline, CDR1 is SGDLS, CDR2 YYNGEE. This CDR3 region has 15 residues. The ends lost 0 bases at V and 4 bases at J; junction bases unmatched: 2. In DNA, the CDR3 is TGTGCCAGCAGCGTAGGGAGCGGGGGGTACAATGAGCAGTTCTTC. Encoded protein: CASSVGSGGYNEQFF.

This rearrangement joins TRBV30 to TRBJ1-1, with 9 bases matching TRBD1. CDR3 length: 14 amino acids. The germline gives CDR1 GTSNPN, CDR2 SVGIG (reference sequence). J was trimmed by 4 bases and V by 7 bases; bases with no gene match: 10. The CDR3 reads CAFLGTGKSTEAFF. The CDR3 nucleotides are TGTGCCTTCCTAGGGACAGGGAAATCCACTGAAGCTTTCTTT.

The chain links TRBV15 to TRBJ2-5; 14 bases are shared with TRBD2. V was clipped by 1 base and J by 6 bases; unmatched bases: 10. The germline V gene has CDR1 LNHNV and CDR2 YYDKDF (reference sequence). This CDR3 spans 18 amino acids. CDR3 sequence reads: CATSRGKMGLAGEKTQYF. The CDR3 coding sequence is TGTGCCACCAGCAGAGGAAAGATGGGACTAGCGGGGGAAAAGACCCAGTACTTC.

The J gene is TRBJ2-7, the V gene TRBV5-1; 8 bases line up with TRBD1. The V gene end was trimmed by 9 bases and the J gene end by 1 base; junction bases not matched to a gene: 9. This CDR3 contains 14 residues. The germline CDR1 and CDR2 sequences are SGHRS and YFSETQ. The CDR3 region is CATSLGQGSYEQYF. Written as DNA, the CDR3 is TGCGCCACCAGTCTAGGACAGGGTTCCTACGAGCAGTACTTC.